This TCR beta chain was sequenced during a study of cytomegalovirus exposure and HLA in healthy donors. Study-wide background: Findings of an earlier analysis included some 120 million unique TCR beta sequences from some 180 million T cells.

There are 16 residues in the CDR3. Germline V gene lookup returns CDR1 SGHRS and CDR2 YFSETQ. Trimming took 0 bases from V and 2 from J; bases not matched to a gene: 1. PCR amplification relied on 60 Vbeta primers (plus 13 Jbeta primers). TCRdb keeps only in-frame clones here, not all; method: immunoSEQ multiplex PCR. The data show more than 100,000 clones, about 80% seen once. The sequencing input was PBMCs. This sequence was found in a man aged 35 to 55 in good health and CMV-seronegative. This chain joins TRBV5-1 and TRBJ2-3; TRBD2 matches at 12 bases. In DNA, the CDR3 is TGCGCCAGCAGCTTGGGACTAGCGGGAGTCACAGATACGCAGTATTTT. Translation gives CASSLGLAGVTDTQYF. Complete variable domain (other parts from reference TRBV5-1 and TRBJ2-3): KAGVTQTPRYLIKTRGQQVTLSCSPISGHRSVSWYQQTPGQGLQFLFEYFSETQRNKGNFPGRFSGRQFSNSRSEMNVSTLELGDSALYLCASSLGLAGVTDTQYFGPGTRLTVL.